This T cell receptor (beta chain) came from a study of Ad26.COV2.S vaccination and SARS-CoV-2 variants. Study outcomes and limitations: It is possible that the TCR breadth and depth analyses underestimated the total T cell responses. Recipients given vaccine exceeded placebo recipients in spike-specific TCR breadth.

The sample's treatment: about 20 received Ad26.COV2.S at low or high dose, single or two shots; 5 received placebo; per-sample allocation not given. Day 63 following the first vaccine or placebo injection was when the samples were taken. Donor was an adult aged 18-55 years in Boston. A remark on this clone: Its antigen is not identified. This may stem from a read error, because a much larger clone lies one nucleotide away.

Some clones are missing from TCRdb's copy, which holds only in-frame ones; the method was immunoSEQ multiplex PCR. The sample records approximately 420,000 clones, roughly nine tenths being singletons. The CDR3 is 13 residues long. V was clipped by 0 bases and J by 5 bases, with 7 bases between them. The germline V gene encodes CDR1 SGHNT and CDR2 YENEEA. V usage is TRBV11-3 and J usage is TRBJ1-1; weak D call: TRBD1 (5 bases). This sequence originates from a person between 18 and 60 years old who received the Ad26.COV2.S COVID-19 vaccine or a placebo. Sample: peripheral blood, taken in a trial of Ad26.COV2.S vaccine versus placebo. The CDR3 DNA sequence: TGTGCCAGCAGCTTAGACAGGGAGACTGAAGCTTTCTTT. Protein sequence: CASSLDRETEAFF. Drawing the rest from reference TRBV11-3 and TRBJ1-1, the complete variable domain is EAGVVQSPRYKIIEKKQPVAFWCNPISGHNTLYWYLQNLGQGPELLIRYENEEAVDDSQLPKDRFSAERLKGVDSTLKIQPAELGDSAVYLCASSLDRETEAFFGQGTRLTVV.